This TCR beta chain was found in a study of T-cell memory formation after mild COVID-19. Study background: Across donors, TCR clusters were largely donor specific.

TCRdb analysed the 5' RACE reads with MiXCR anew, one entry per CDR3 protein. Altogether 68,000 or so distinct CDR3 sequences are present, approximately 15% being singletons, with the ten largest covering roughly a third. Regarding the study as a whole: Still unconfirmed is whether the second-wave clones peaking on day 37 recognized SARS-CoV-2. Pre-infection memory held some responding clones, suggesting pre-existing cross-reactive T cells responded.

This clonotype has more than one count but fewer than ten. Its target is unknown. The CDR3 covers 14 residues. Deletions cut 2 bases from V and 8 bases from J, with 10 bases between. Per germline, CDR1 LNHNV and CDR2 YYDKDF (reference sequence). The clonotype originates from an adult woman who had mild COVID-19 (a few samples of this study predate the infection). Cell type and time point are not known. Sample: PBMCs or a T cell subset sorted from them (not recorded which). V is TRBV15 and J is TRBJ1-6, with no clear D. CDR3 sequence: CATSRSYSDSPLHF. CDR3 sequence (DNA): TGTGCCACCAGCAGATCGTACTCTGATTCACCCCTCCACTTT.